This entry lists 2 T cell receptor beta chains sequenced from one sample in a study of OX40 agonist ivuxolimab in advanced cancers. Only in-frame clones appear in the TCRdb table, and some are missing; sequencing was by immunoSEQ multiplex PCR. This table has 90,000 to 120,000 clones, 75% to 95% appearing once. The sample in question was CD4+ or CD8+ T cells sorted from blood, obtained in a trial of the OX40 agonist ivuxolimab. The receptor set was obtained from an adult with an advanced solid tumor such as melanoma, head and neck, liver or kidney cancer.

This chain connects TRBV18 to TRBJ1-3; a weak D match, TRBD1 (5 bases). CDR3 size: 15 residues. Looked up from germline, CDR1 is KGHSH and CDR2 is LQKENI. V was cut by 4 bases and J by 0 bases, with 10 bases left in between. DNA for the CDR3: TGTGCCAGCTCACTAGGGACCAGCTCTGGAAACACCATATATTTT. This codes for CASSLGTSSGNTIYF. Complete variable domain (other parts from reference TRBV18 and TRBJ1-3): NAGVMQNPRHLVRRRGQEARLRCSPMKGHSHVYWYRQLPEEGLKFMVYLQKENIIDESGMPKERFSAEFPKEGPSILRIQQVVRGDSAAYFCASSLGTSSGNTIYFGEGSWLTVV.

The chain has TRBV18 and TRBJ2-2, with D unresolved. Germline CDR1 and CDR2: KGHSH and LQKENI. This CDR3 region has 15 residues. The V end lost 0 bases, the J end lost 4 bases, and 9 bases lay between the germline ends. In DNA form, the CDR3 reads TGTGCCAGCTCACCACCAGTTTCCTTCACCGGGGAGCTGTTTTTT. Translated: CASSPPVSFTGELFF.